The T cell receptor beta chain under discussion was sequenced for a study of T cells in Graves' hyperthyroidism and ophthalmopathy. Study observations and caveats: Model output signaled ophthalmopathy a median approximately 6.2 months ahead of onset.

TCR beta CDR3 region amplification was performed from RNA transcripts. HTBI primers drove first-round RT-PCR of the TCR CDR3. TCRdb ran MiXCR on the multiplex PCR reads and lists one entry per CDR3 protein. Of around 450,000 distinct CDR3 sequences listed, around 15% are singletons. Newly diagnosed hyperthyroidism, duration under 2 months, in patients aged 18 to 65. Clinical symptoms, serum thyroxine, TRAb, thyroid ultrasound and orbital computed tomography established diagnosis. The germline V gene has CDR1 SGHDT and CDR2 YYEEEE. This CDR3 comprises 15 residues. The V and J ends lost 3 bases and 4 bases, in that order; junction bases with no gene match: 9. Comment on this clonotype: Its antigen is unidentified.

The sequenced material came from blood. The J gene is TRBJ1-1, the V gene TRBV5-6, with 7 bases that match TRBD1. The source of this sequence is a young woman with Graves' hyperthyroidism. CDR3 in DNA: TGTGCCAGCAGCTGGCAAAGACAGGGCAGCACTGAAGCTTTCTTT. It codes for CASSWQRQGSTEAFF. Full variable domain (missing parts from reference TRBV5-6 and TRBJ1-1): DAGVTQSPTHLIKTRGQQVTLRCSPKSGHDTVSWYQQALGQGPQFIFQYYEEEERQRGNFPDRFSGHQFPNYSSELNVNALLLGDSALYLCASSWQRQGSTEAFFGQGTRLTVV.